The 18 T cell receptor beta chains presented below share a single source sample, sequenced in a study of blood T cell repertoires in COVID-19. The data were produced by immunoSEQ multiplex PCR, yet TCRdb's version contains in-frame clones alone and is incomplete. The data contain a few hundred thousand clones, about 87% of them singletons. The specimen was peripheral blood. The receptors originated from a man aged 60 to 69 who had recovered from COVID-19.

V and J are TRBV24-1 and TRBJ2-1; the match to TRBD1 covers 7 bases. V lost 0 bases to trimming and J lost 13 bases; unmatched junction nucleotides: 11. Germline lookup yields CDR1 KGHDR and CDR2 SFDVKD. The CDR3 runs to 15 residues. Here the CDR3 DNA reads TGTGCCACCAGTGATTTGACCGGAGGTGGGACAGTACAGTTCTTC. Encoded protein: CATSDLTGGGTVQFF.

The gene calls are TRBV6-5 and TRBJ2-7, with D possibly being TRBD2 (7 bases). V was cut by 5 bases and J by 4 bases, with 18 bases left in between. Germline V gene sequence: CDR1 MNHEY, CDR2 SVGAGI. The CDR3 spans 15 residues. The CDR3 nucleotides are TGTGCCAGCAGTACCGCTGGGGGGGCCCTTTACGAGCAGTACTTC. This sequence encodes CASSTAGGALYEQYF.

The chain uses TRBV5-4 and TRBJ2-5; 11 bases are a match to TRBD1. The junction had 6 bases not matched to a gene; V was cut back by 3 bases and J by 5 bases. The CDR3 totals 15 residues. CDR1 is SGHNT, CDR2 YYREEE, per germline (reference sequence). CDR3 bases: TGTGCCAGCAGCTCCGGACAGGGGGCGAGGGAGACCCAGTACTTC. It codes for CASSSGQGARETQYF.

The table lists this clone with a few counts. The rearrangement joins TRBV28 to TRBJ1-5; a weak D match, TRBD1 (5 bases). This CDR3 is 14 amino acids long. Trimming cost V 3 bases and J 0 bases, with 6 bases left between them. Germline V gives CDR1 MDHEN, CDR2 SYDVKM. The CDR3 DNA is TGTGCCAGCAGTTTGGACAATAGCAATCAGCCCCAGCATTTT. Translating it yields CASSLDNSNQPQHF.

This clone was seen once. The chain couples TRBV6-6 to TRBJ1-3; TRBD1 might be the D (6 bases). The CDR3 extends over 12 amino acids. Trimming took off 8 bases at V and 5 bases at J, with 10 bases between the two ends. CDR1 and CDR2 from the germline V gene are MNHNY and SVGAGI (reference sequence). The CDR3 DNA follows: TGTGCCAGCGGGACACAAAGAAACACCATATATTTT. As protein: CASGTQRNTIYF.

In this sample, this clone turned up a few times. The chain employs TRBV24-1 and TRBJ2-6, with 8 positions matching TRBD1. Germline V gene data show CDR1 as KGHDR and CDR2 as SFDVKD. The CDR3 sequence is 17 residues long. V lost 7 bases, J lost 0 bases, and 7 bases stayed unmatched. In nucleotides, the CDR3 is TGTGCCACCAGCTCGGGACAGGCGGGCTCTGGGGCCAACGTCCTGACTTTC. Translated, it gives CATSSGQAGSGANVLTF.

The chain couples TRBV6-5 to TRBJ2-1; D possibly corresponds to TRBD1 (6 bases). The germline CDR1 and CDR2 sequences are MNHEY and SVGAGI. The CDR3 has 15 amino acids. Trimming cost V 6 bases and J 0 bases, with 12 bases left between them. Here the CDR3 reads CASRRRDTSYNEQFF. The CDR3, as DNA: TGTGCCAGCAGACGCCGGGACACCTCCTACAATGAGCAGTTCTTC.

This clone has a handful of counts. This sequence joins TRBV20-1 and TRBJ2-2; TRBD2 matches at 8 bases. With 3 bases clipped from V and 6 bases from J, the junction kept 6 bases outside the gene matches. Germline V gene data show CDR1 as DFQATT and CDR2 as SNEGSKA (reference sequence). CDR3 length equals 14 residues. CDR3 in DNA: TGCAGTGCTAGTGACGGGGGGGCATCCGGGGAGCTGTTTTTT. Encoded protein: CSASDGGASGELFF.

The CDR3 is CASSQTGGESFYGYTF. The CDR3 nucleotides are TGTGCCAGCAGCCAAACCGGTGGAGAGAGCTTCTATGGCTACACCTTC. The chain recombines TRBV5-6 with TRBJ1-2; D ambiguous. Germline V gene sequence: CDR1 SGHDT, CDR2 YYEEEE. This CDR3 contains 16 residues. Trimming pared 4 bases from V and 4 bases from J, leaving 20 bases between. The full variable domain, rest sourced from reference TRBV5-6 and TRBJ1-2, is DAGVTQSPTHLIKTRGQQVTLRCSPKSGHDTVSWYQQALGQGPQFIFQYYEEEERQRGNFPDRFSGHQFPNYSSELNVNALLLGDSALYLCASSQTGGESFYGYTFGSGTRLTVV.

CDR3 protein: CASSISVIGQGEKGELFF. The CDR3 nucleotides read TGTGCCAGTAGTATATCGGTGATAGGACAGGGTGAAAAGGGGGAGCTGTTTTTT. V and J are TRBV19 and TRBJ2-2; 8 bases are a match to TRBD1. Unmatched junction bases numbered 16, after V lost 2 bases and J lost 8 bases. Per the germline V gene, CDR1 is LNHDA and CDR2 is SQIVND (reference sequence). The CDR3 covers 18 residues.

V and J are TRBV7-2 and TRBJ2-3; D is unresolved. CDR3 size: 14 residues. V lost 4 bases to trimming and J lost 6 bases, with 14 bases between them. Germline lookup yields CDR1 SGHTA and CDR2 FQGNSA. The CDR3 reads CASSYPQLRDTQYF. In DNA form, the CDR3 reads TGTGCCAGCAGCTACCCTCAACTCCGGGATACGCAGTATTTT. Filled out from reference TRBV7-2 and TRBJ2-3, the complete variable domain reads GAGVSQSPSNKVTEKGKDVELRCDPISGHTALYWYRQSLGQGLEFLIYFQGNSAPDKSGLPSDRFSAERTGGSVSTLTIQRTQQEDSAVYLCASSYPQLRDTQYFGPGTRLTVL.

The chain couples TRBV7-7 to TRBJ1-4; no clear D gene. V lost 5 bases to trimming and J lost 5 bases, with 15 bases between them. Germline lookup yields CDR1 SSHAT and CDR2 FNYEAQ (reference sequence). The CDR3 covers 15 residues. The CDR3 here is CASSRTDKYNEKLFF. CDR3 in DNA: TGTGCCAGCAGCCGCACCGACAAATACAATGAAAAACTGTTTTTT.

This clone occurred once. V usage is TRBV6-1 and J usage is TRBJ1-4, with D possibly TRBD1 on 5 matching bases. CDR3 length: 14 residues. CDR1 is MNHNS, CDR2 SASEGT, per germline. Trimming took off 0 bases at V and 8 bases at J, with 10 bases between the two ends. CDR3 nucleotides: TGTGCCAGCAGTGAAGCCAGGGAGGGGGAAAAACTGTTTTTT. As protein: CASSEAREGEKLFF.

This chain connects TRBV18 to TRBJ2-2, with TRBD1 matching over 7 bases. V lost 2 bases and J lost 1; bases outside the gene matches: 7. CDR1 and CDR2 from the germline V gene are KGHSH and LQKENI. This CDR3 comprises 17 residues. The CDR3 spells CASSPISRTGNTGELFF. The CDR3 nucleotides are TGTGCCAGCTCACCAATCTCCAGGACAGGGAACACCGGGGAGCTGTTTTTT.

This clone has a single count. The J gene is TRBJ1-3, the V gene TRBV13; D uncertain. The CDR3 is 15 amino acids. Trimming shortened V by 0 bases and J by 9 bases, and 15 bases separated the two germline ends. Germline CDR1 is PRHDT and CDR2 is FYEKMQ (reference sequence). CDR3 region: CASSLGRGYRSTIYF. The CDR3 DNA is TGTGCCAGCAGCTTAGGCCGAGGGTACCGAAGCACCATATATTTT.

The V call is TRBV5-4, the J call TRBJ1-1; no definite D call. CDR3 length: 14 amino acids. Germline values: CDR1 SGHNT, CDR2 YYREEE (reference sequence). The V end lost 0 bases, the J end lost 1 base, and 7 bases lay between the germline ends. The CDR3 DNA reads as TGTGCCAGCAGCTTGGGGGGAGCGAACACTGAAGCTTTCTTT. Its translation is CASSLGGANTEAFF. Supplemented by reference TRBV5-4 and TRBJ1-1, the full variable domain reads ETGVTQSPTHLIKTRGQQVTLRCSSQSGHNTVSWYQQALGQGPQFIFQYYREEENGRGNFPPRFSGLQFPNYSSELNVNALELDDSALYLCASSLGGANTEAFFGQGTRLTVV.

The count of this clone is one. The chain employs TRBV18 and TRBJ1-2; D might be TRBD1 (5 bases). CDR1 is KGHSH and CDR2 is LQKENI in the germline V gene. V was clipped by 3 bases and J by 3 bases, with 17 bases between them. The CDR3 covers 16 residues. As DNA, the CDR3 is TGTGCCAGCTCACCGGCCTACAGGTTCGGCGACTATGGCTACACCTTC. Protein sequence: CASSPAYRFGDYGYTF.

This chain joins TRBV24-1 and TRBJ2-2; 8 nucleotides match TRBD1. J gave up 7 bases and V 7 bases, and 4 bases lay outside the gene matches. Looked up from germline, CDR1 is KGHDR and CDR2 is SFDVKD. The CDR3 covers 13 residues. CDR3 protein: CATRDRASGELFF. The CDR3 DNA reads as TGTGCCACCAGGGACAGGGCAAGCGGGGAGCTGTTTTTT.